These 22 T cell receptor beta chains were all obtained from the same sample, sequenced in a study of neurological immune-mediated disorders. TCRdb re-analysed the 5' RACE reads in MiXCR, keeping a single row per CDR3 protein. The sample shows 50,000 to 65,000 distinct CDR3 sequences, under 5.5% of them seen only once. Sequencing was performed on PBMCs. The source is a woman between 50 and 59 years old with multiple sclerosis.

This clonotype was counted ten times or more. This chain connects TRBV5-1 to TRBJ1-4; TRBD1 matches at 7 bases. After removal of 0 bases from V and 1 base from J, the junction contained 6 bases not matched to a gene. Germline V lookup: CDR1 SGHRS, CDR2 YFSETQ. The CDR3 consists of 17 residues. In DNA form, the CDR3 reads TGCGCCAGCAGCTTGGATGTTCCAGGGGGAACTAATGAAAAACTGTTTTTT. It is translated as CASSLDVPGGTNEKLFF.

The table lists this clonotype with many counts. The chain uses TRBV7-2 and TRBJ1-3; a weak D match, TRBD1 (6 bases). This CDR3 comprises 17 residues. Germline CDR1 is SGHTA and CDR2 is FQGNSA. V shed 5 bases and J shed 1 base, with 18 bases lying between them. CDR3 nucleotide sequence: TGTGCCAGCAGCCGAACAACAGGGAGGGTTTCTGGAAACACCATATATTTT. Amino acid sequence: CASSRTTGRVSGNTIYF.

This clonotype was recorded many times. CDR3 sequence (DNA): TGCAGTGCTTACCCTTATACTTACGACGGGGAGCTGTTTTTT. This gives the protein CSAYPYTYDGELFF. V is TRBV20-1 and J is TRBJ2-2; D remains unclear. Trimming removed 5 bases from V and 7 bases from J, with 17 bases in between. CDR3 length: 14 residues. In germline, CDR1 is DFQATT, CDR2 SNEGSKA (reference sequence).

Many counts were recorded for this clonotype. In nucleotides, the CDR3 is TGCAGCAACCCAGCGGGGGGCCGTACAGATACGCAGTATTTT. The encoded protein is CSNPAGGRTDTQYF. V is TRBV20-1 and J is TRBJ2-3, with 9 bases lining up with TRBD2. CDR3 length: 14 residues. Germline V gene data show CDR1 as DFQATT and CDR2 as SNEGSKA (reference sequence).

This clonotype was seen at least ten times. The V and J genes are TRBV6-2 or TRBV6-3 and TRBJ2-1; D uncertain. Trimming took 2 bases from V and 9 from J, leaving 11 bases between them. The germline CDR1 and CDR2 sequences are MNHEY and SVGEGT. The CDR3 extends over 13 amino acids. The DNA of the CDR3 is TGTGCCAGCAGTTACAGGGAAGTAAGTGAGCAGTTCTTC. Protein: CASSYREVSEQFF.

This clonotype showed up many times. The chain couples TRBV7-3 to TRBJ1-1; TRBD1 is a possible D gene (6 bases). Germline-derived CDR1 and CDR2 are SGHTA and FQGTGA. The CDR3 runs 14 residues. The V gene lost 5 bases and the J gene lost 3 bases, with 13 bases spanning the gap. The CDR3 coding sequence is TGTGCCAGCAGCCAACTTCCAGGGGACACTGAAGCTTTCTTT. Protein: CASSQLPGDTEAFF.

This clonotype was seen repeatedly, ten times or more. One end of the junction varies from germline; a read error may be responsible. The chain has TRBV25-1 and TRBJ1-6; D not certain. CDR1 is MGHDK and CDR2 is SYGVNS in the germline V gene. CDR3 size: 17 residues. CDR3 protein: CASSESPAGSYNSPLNF. The CDR3 region has the DNA TGTGCCAGCAGTGAATCCCCAGCAGGCTCCTATAATTCACCCCTCAACTTT.

This clonotype was detected a few times. This chain connects TRBV5-1 to TRBJ2-4, with a possible D match to TRBD1 (5 bases). The V end lost 0 bases, the J end lost 0 bases, and 16 bases lay between the germline ends. CDR3 length: 18 amino acids. Germline CDR1 reads SGHRS; CDR2 reads YFSETQ. CDR3 in DNA: TGCGCCAGCAGCTTGGTGACAGCTTCGGGTATAGCCAAAAACATTCAGTACTTC. Protein sequence: CASSLVTASGIAKNIQYF.

The sample holds many counts of this clonotype. This chain connects TRBV7-2 to TRBJ2-3; tentative D call: TRBD2 (6 bases). The CDR3 has 14 amino acids. Germline-derived CDR1 and CDR2 are SGHTA and FQGNSA. The V end was cut by 3 bases, the J end by 2 bases, with 9 bases between. The CDR3 coding sequence is TGTGCCAGCAGCTTCCGGCGGGACACAGATACGCAGTATTTT. Translating it yields CASSFRRDTDTQYF.

This clonotype occurred many times. The chain couples TRBV7-2 to TRBJ2-7; D possibly uses TRBD1 or TRBD2 (6 bases each). Per the germline V gene, CDR1 is SGHTA and CDR2 is FQGNSA. CDR3 length: 14 amino acids. V shed 1 base and J shed 2 bases, with 9 bases lying between them. The CDR3 DNA is TGTGCCAGCAGCTTAGAGGGGGGCCCCTACGAGCAGTACGTC. Protein sequence: CASSLEGGPYEQYV.

This clonotype was observed at least ten times. V is TRBV6-4 and J is TRBJ2-2; unclear D gene. CDR3 length equals 14 residues. The V gene lost 4 bases and the J gene lost 1 base, with 7 bases spanning the gap. In germline, CDR1 is MRHNA, CDR2 SNTAGT. The CDR3 reads CASSAEGNTGELFF. DNA of the CDR3: TGTGCCAGCAGTGCCGAAGGGAACACCGGGGAGCTGTTTTTT.

This clonotype was detected many times. The V call is TRBV27, the J call TRBJ1-2; D is uncertain. Germline V gene lookup returns CDR1 MNHEY and CDR2 SMNVEV (reference sequence). This CDR3 has 15 amino acids. V lost 3 bases to trimming and J lost 4 bases, with 15 bases between them. The CDR3 is CASSFSRSLIYGYTF. The DNA for the CDR3 is TGTGCCAGCAGTTTCTCCCGGAGTCTGATCTATGGCTACACCTTC.

This clonotype was recorded at least ten times. The CDR3: CASSYTSEQYF. The DNA for the CDR3 is TGTGCCAGCAGTTATACTAGCGAGCAGTACTTC. The chain employs TRBV12-3 or TRBV12-4 and TRBJ2-7, with D maybe TRBD2 (5 bases). This CDR3 has 11 residues. The V end lost 4 bases, the J end lost 6 bases, and 7 bases lay between the germline ends.

This clonotype was counted at least ten times. This chain uses TRBV12-3 or TRBV12-4 with TRBJ2-1, with TRBD2 as a possible D gene (6 bases). The CDR3 is 13 amino acids. Trimming removed 6 bases at V and 6 bases at J, with 12 bases between. CDR3 protein: CASSLDYSNEQFF. The CDR3 DNA reads as TGTGCCAGCAGCTTGGACTATTCCAATGAGCAGTTCTTC.

This clonotype was detected many times. This chain links TRBV12-3 or TRBV12-4 with TRBJ2-1; D uncertain. The CDR3 has 13 amino acids. V was cut by 3 bases and J by 7 bases, with 10 bases left in between. In DNA, the CDR3 is TGTGCCAGCAGTTTCAACTATAGAAATGAGCAGTTCTTC. Protein product: CASSFNYRNEQFF.

In this sample, this clonotype turned up a few times. The chain has TRBV7-2 and TRBJ2-3; TRBD2 is a possible D gene (6 bases). V was clipped by 1 base and J by 2 bases, with 10 bases between them. Germline V gene data show CDR1 as SGHTA and CDR2 as FQGNSA. This CDR3 contains 15 residues. The CDR3 spells CASSLDPGVTDTQYF. CDR3 in DNA: TGTGCCAGCAGCTTAGATCCGGGGGTCACAGATACGCAGTATTTT.

This rearrangement joins TRBV6-6 to TRBJ1-6; maybe TRBD1 (5 bases). The length of the CDR3 is 14 residues. Trimming left V 6 bases short and J 9 bases short, with 15 bases between. In germline, CDR1 is MNHNY, CDR2 SVGAGI (reference sequence). The CDR3 DNA follows: TGTGCCAGCAGGCCAGGGTCCGGCCTTTCACCCCTCCACTTT. This sequence encodes CASRPGSGLSPLHF.

This clonotype came up many times. The V call is TRBV12-3 or TRBV12-4, the J call TRBJ2-5; TRBD1 is a possible D gene (5 bases). The length of the CDR3 is 14 residues. V lost 3 bases, J lost 6 bases, and 14 bases lay in between. DNA of the CDR3: TGTGCCAGCAGTTTCTATTCACAGGTTCAGACCCAGTACTTC. Its protein product is CASSFYSQVQTQYF.

This clonotype was seen many times. This chain joins TRBV28 and TRBJ1-5; D is perhaps TRBD1 (5 bases). The CDR3 has 14 amino acids. Per the germline V gene, CDR1 is MDHEN and CDR2 is SYDVKM. V was clipped by 6 bases and J by 5 bases, with 14 bases between them. The CDR3 is CASSSLRGDQPQHF. The CDR3, as DNA: TGTGCCAGCAGCTCGCTGCGGGGGGATCAGCCCCAGCATTTT.

At least ten counts were recorded for this clonotype. The rearrangement uses TRBV5-1 and TRBJ2-2, with 10 bases identical to TRBD2. Germline V gene sequence: CDR1 SGHRS, CDR2 YFSETQ. Trimming removed 0 bases from V and 4 bases from J; junction bases left unmatched: 3. The CDR3 contains 16 residues. CDR3 protein: CASSLVLAGSTGELFF. The CDR3 nucleotides read TGCGCCAGCAGCTTGGTACTAGCGGGGTCCACCGGGGAGCTGTTTTTT.

The sample holds many counts of this clonotype. The chain employs TRBV10-3 and TRBJ2-3; D uncertain. The CDR3 is 12 amino acids. The germline V gene encodes CDR1 ENHRY and CDR2 SYGVKD. The germline V and J ends were trimmed by 11 bases and 4 bases, with 13 bases remaining between them. CDR3 in amino acids: CAAAEPPDTQYF. CDR3 nucleotides: TGTGCCGCGGCCGAACCCCCAGATACGCAGTATTTT.

This clonotype appeared a few times. The chain links TRBV7-2 to TRBJ1-2; D unclear. This CDR3 spans 13 amino acids. Germline loops: CDR1 SGHTA, CDR2 FQGNSA. Trimming took 4 bases from V and 2 from J, leaving 8 bases between them. CDR3 in amino acids: CASSSGKNYGYTF. The CDR3 coding sequence is TGTGCCAGCAGCTCGGGAAAGAACTATGGCTACACCTTC.